Listed below are T cell receptor beta chains from one sample, sequenced in a study of blood T cell repertoires in COVID-19. Profiling relied on immunoSEQ multiplex PCR, and the TCRdb table lists in-frame clones only, not all of them. The data show about 220,000 clones, with about 88% seen just once and roughly 2.7% held by the top ten. The sample comprised PBMCs or T cells enriched from blood (not recorded which). The receptors shown here come from a woman aged 25 to 39 who had recovered from COVID-19. Each CDR3 is given with its conserved first and last residue. D genes are given only for firm matches. Expanded clones are given a class, and other clones once, few, many or no size at all.

clone_size | j_call | d_call | v_call | cdr3_nt | cdr3_aa
. | TRBJ2-7 | TRBD1 | TRBV9 | TGTGCCAGCAGCGTAGCCGGGACAGGGAACTACGAGCAGTACTTC | CASSVAGTGNYEQYF
. | TRBJ1-2 | . | TRBV14 | TGTGCCAGCAGCCAAGACTTGGTGGGAGGGGACTATGGCTACACCTTC | CASSQDLVGGDYGYTF
. | TRBJ2-5 | TRBD2 | TRBV19 | TGTGCCAGTAGTTCCCTAGCGGGGGCTTACCAAGAGACCCAGTACTTC | CASSSLAGAYQETQYF
. | TRBJ2-7 | . | TRBV18 | TGTGCCAGCTCACCTCAGGACAAATCCTACGAGCAGTACTTC | CASSPQDKSYEQYF
. | TRBJ1-2 | . | TRBV5-4 | TGTGCCAGCAGCTTGGAAGGCGGGTCCGTCTATGGCTACACCTTC | CASSLEGGSVYGYTF
. | TRBJ2-2 | . | TRBV2 | TGTGCCAGCAAGTGGACACACACCGGGGAGCTGTTTTTT | CASKWTHTGELFF
many | TRBJ2-7 | . | TRBV4-3 | TGCGCCAGCAGCCAAGGAGGGCGGCTGGGGGAGCAGTACTTC | CASSQGGRLGEQYF
. | TRBJ1-2 | . | TRBV6-2/TRBV6-3 | TGTGCCAGCAGTTCCCGAGAGAACTATGGCTACACCTTC | CASSSRENYGYTF
. | TRBJ2-1 | TRBD2 | TRBV11-2 | TGTGCCAGCAGCTCAGCGACTAGCGGGGGGCCTCGGCAGTTCTTC | CASSSATSGGPRQFF
. | TRBJ1-1 | . | TRBV12-3/TRBV12-4 | TGTGCCAGCAGTCAGGGGCTCACTGAAGCTTTCTTT | CASSQGLTEAFF
. | TRBJ2-5 | TRBD2 | TRBV24-1 | TGTGCCACCAGTGATTTAGGCCTAGCGGGGGGAGGCCAAGAGACCCAGTACTTC | CATSDLGLAGGGQETQYF
. | TRBJ2-3 | TRBD1 | TRBV7-8 | TGTGCCAGCAGCTCATGGGGGACAGGAACAGATACGCAGTATTTT | CASSSWGTGTDTQYF
. | TRBJ2-2 | TRBD2 | TRBV4-3 | TGCGCCAGCAAGCCAGGAGTAGCGGGGAACACCGGGGAGCTGTTTTTT | CASKPGVAGNTGELFF
. | TRBJ1-1 | . | TRBV7-2 | TGTGCCAGCAGCCCCCACGCGGGTGGCACTGAAGCTTTCTTT | CASSPHAGGTEAFF
. | TRBJ2-7 | . | TRBV6-2/TRBV6-3 | TGTGCCAGCAGTTACTCGGGGACAAGCTACGAGCAGTACTTC | CASSYSGTSYEQYF
few | TRBJ1-3 | . | TRBV19 | TGTGCCAGTAGTATCCAGGGCCACACTGGAAACACCATATATTTT | CASSIQGHTGNTIYF
. | TRBJ2-4 | . | TRBV11-3 | TGTGCCAGCAGCTTTGGCCCGGGGGACAAAAACATTCAGTACTTC | CASSFGPGDKNIQYF
. | TRBJ1-6 | . | TRBV3-1/TRBV3-2 | TGTGCCAGCAGCCAAGCTTCAAGGAGCTCCTATAATTCACCCCTCCACTTT | CASSQASRSSYNSPLHF
medium-sized | TRBJ2-1 | . | TRBV7-6 | TGTGCCAGCAGCTTAGATATCCGGGACACAGTTTACAATGAGCAGTTCTTC | CASSLDIRDTVYNEQFF
. | TRBJ2-1 | . | TRBV7-8 | TGTGCCAGCAGCTTAGTGGGCAGGAATGATCACAATGAGCAGTTCTTC | CASSLVGRNDHNEQFF
. | TRBJ2-1 | TRBD1 | TRBV7-2 | TGTGCCAGCAGCTCCCGGGACAGGGGACACGGTGAGCAGTTCTTC | CASSSRDRGHGEQFF
. | TRBJ1-1 | . | TRBV5-1 | TGCGCCAGCAGCTTGGAGGCGGGCGGTGTGGATGAAGCTTTCTTT | CASSLEAGGVDEAFF
. | TRBJ2-7 | TRBD2 | TRBV6-5 | TGTGCCAGCACCCGGACACCGCGGGGGAGATACGAGCAGTACTTC | CASTRTPRGRYEQYF
. | TRBJ2-7 | . | TRBV27 | TGTGCCAGCAGTTTATCGGTCAGATTTTCCGAGCAGTACTTC | CASSLSVRFSEQYF
once | TRBJ1-1 | . | TRBV18 | TGTGCCAGCTCACCCGACAGTGCTGAAGCTTTCTTT | CASSPDSAEAFF
. | TRBJ2-3 | . | TRBV6-5 | TGTGCCAGCAGTAGGACTAGCACAGATACGCAGTATTTT | CASSRTSTDTQYF
. | TRBJ1-1 | TRBD1 | TRBV4-1 | TGCGCCAGCAGCCAAGCGACAGGGCGAAAAGCTTTCTTT | CASSQATGRKAFF
. | TRBJ2-7 | TRBD2 | TRBV2 | TGTGCCAGCAGCCTATGGCGGGGGGGAATTAGAGAGCAGTACTTC | CASSLWRGGIREQYF
. | TRBJ2-1 | TRBD1 | TRBV6-1 | TGTGCCAGCAGTGAAGGAGTGCTGGGACAGGGGGCGCGGAATGAGCAGTTCTTC | CASSEGVLGQGARNEQFF
. | TRBJ2-1 | . | TRBV4-3 | TGCGCCAGCCGCTCCTACAATGAGCAGTTCTTC | CASRSYNEQFF
. | TRBJ2-5 | TRBD2 | TRBV6-5 | TGTGCCAGCAGTTTAGCGGGGGGGAACCAAGAGACCCAGTACTTC | CASSLAGGNQETQYF
. | TRBJ1-2 | . | TRBV4-1 | TGCGCCAGCAGCCAATTGATTGACAGGCTCTATGGCTACACCTTC | CASSQLIDRLYGYTF
. | TRBJ1-4 | TRBD1 | TRBV9 | TGTGCCAGCAGCGTTGGCCCCTACAGGGGGCGGATTGAAAAACTGTTTTTT | CASSVGPYRGRIEKLFF
. | TRBJ1-2 | . | TRBV5-6 | TGTGCCAGCAGCCCCGGGATGGGCTATGGCTACACCTTC | CASSPGMGYGYTF
. | TRBJ1-1 | TRBD1 | TRBV5-4 | TGTGCCAGCACCTTCGGGACAGGGGGCACTGAAGCTTTCTTT | CASTFGTGGTEAFF
. | TRBJ2-3 | . | TRBV9 | TGTGCCAGCAGCGTAGCTGACAAACGGCCAGATACGCAGTATTTT | CASSVADKRPDTQYF
. | TRBJ1-6 | . | TRBV19 | TGTGCCAGTAGTATAGCACTCAGGGCCTTTAATTCACCCCTCCACTTT | CASSIALRAFNSPLHF
few | TRBJ1-4 | . | TRBV19 | TGTGCCAGTAAATTACAGGGTGATGGGAAAAAACTGTTTTTT | CASKLQGDGKKLFF
. | TRBJ1-1 | . | TRBV5-1 | TGCGCCAGCAGCTTGGCCGCGGGGCAGATGCGTGAAGCTTTCTTT | CASSLAAGQMREAFF
once | TRBJ2-1 | . | TRBV11-3 | TGTGCCAGCAGCACGGACTCCAATGAGCAGTTCTTC | CASSTDSNEQFF
once | TRBJ2-7 | TRBD1 | TRBV10-3 | TGTGCCTCGACAGGGCGGGACGAGCAGTACTTC | CASTGRDEQYF
. | TRBJ2-1 | TRBD1 | TRBV5-8 | TGTGCCAGCGCTACCGGGACAGGGCTTAACAATGAGCAGTTCTTC | CASATGTGLNNEQFF
. | TRBJ2-2 | TRBD1 | TRBV11-3 | TGTGCCAGCAGCCATCGACAGGGTGGCACCGGGGAGCTGTTTTTT | CASSHRQGGTGELFF
once | TRBJ2-2 | TRBD2 | TRBV3-1/TRBV3-2 | TGTGCCAGCAGCCAAGTGACGGGGGGGCCTTATTCGCCCGGGGAGCTGTTTTTT | CASSQVTGGPYSPGELFF
. | TRBJ1-1 | TRBD1 | TRBV27 | TGTGCCAGCAGTTTATCAGGGGGCAGGGTAGGCACTGAAGCTTTCTTT | CASSLSGGRVGTEAFF
. | TRBJ2-7 | TRBD1 | TRBV7-8 | TGTGCCAGCAGCTTGATAGGACAGGGCTCCTACGAGCAGTACTTC | CASSLIGQGSYEQYF
few | TRBJ2-1 | . | TRBV18 | TGTGCCAGCTCACCACCGAAAACCGCTCAGAATGAGCAGTTCTTC | CASSPPKTAQNEQFF
. | TRBJ2-3 | TRBD2 | TRBV19 | TGTGCCAGTAGTCCTACAACTAGCGGGGGAACAGATACGCAGTATTTT | CASSPTTSGGTDTQYF
. | TRBJ1-1 | . | TRBV3-1/TRBV3-2 | TGTGCCAGCAGCCAAGACGTGAACACTGAAGCTTTCTTT | CASSQDVNTEAFF
once | TRBJ2-7 | TRBD2 | TRBV27 | TGTGCCAGCAGTTTATGGGGAGGGGCCAGCTCCTACGAGCAGTACTTC | CASSLWGGASSYEQYF